A single sample is the source of the 32 T cell receptor beta chains below, sequenced in a study of blood T cell repertoires in COVID-19. Sequencing was performed with immunoSEQ multiplex PCR; in TCRdb, only in-frame clones are kept and a portion is missing. The table lists roughly 280,000 clones, approximately 90% of them singletons. Material for sequencing was PBMCs or T cells enriched from blood (not recorded which). The source of these receptors is a man aged 35-49 years who had been exposed to COVID-19.

The chain employs TRBV10-3 and TRBJ2-3; 9 bases agree with TRBD1. Trimming at V came to 6 bases and at J to 3 bases, leaving 7 bases not matched to a gene. The CDR3 has 15 residues. The germline CDR1 and CDR2 sequences are ENHRY and SYGVKD. The CDR3 DNA reads as TGTGCCATCAGACAGGGGGCGTTTGGGACAGATACGCAGTATTTT. As protein: CAIRQGAFGTDTQYF.

The V call is TRBV15, the J call TRBJ1-4, with D perhaps matching TRBD1 (5 bases). V was trimmed by 4 bases and J by 0 bases, leaving 9 bases between them. CDR3 length: 15 amino acids. In germline, CDR1 is LNHNV, CDR2 YYDKDF (reference sequence). CDR3 DNA sequence: TGTGCCACCAGCAAGACAGTTGCAACTAATGAAAAACTGTTTTTT. It yields the protein CATSKTVATNEKLFF.

The chain employs TRBV7-9 and TRBJ2-3; D uncertain. V lost 2 bases, J lost 1 base, and 7 bases lay in between. This CDR3 spans 14 amino acids. Germline assignment: CDR1 SEHNR and CDR2 FQNEAQ (reference sequence). CDR3 sequence: CASSLSIRTDTQYF. CDR3 nucleotide sequence: TGTGCCAGCAGCTTAAGCATACGCACAGATACGCAGTATTTT.

This clone was picked up many times. This sequence joins TRBV15 and TRBJ1-5, with D hard to call. CDR3 length: 17 residues. V was clipped by 0 bases and J by 0 bases, with 12 bases between them. Germline lookup yields CDR1 LNHNV and CDR2 YYDKDF (reference sequence). The CDR3 is CATSRESAGRSNQPQHF. Here the CDR3 DNA reads TGTGCCACCAGCAGAGAATCGGCAGGCCGTAGCAATCAGCCCCAGCATTTT.

The sample holds one count of this clone. Other DNA sequences of this sample code for an identical CDR3. The chain recombines TRBV10-3 with TRBJ1-2, with a tentative D call TRBD1 (5 bases). The CDR3 is 14 amino acids. Trimming shortened V by 0 bases and J by 4 bases, and 9 bases separated the two germline ends. Germline assignment: CDR1 ENHRY and CDR2 SYGVKD. The CDR3 nucleotides are TGTGCCATCAGTGAGTCGGGGGAGGGCTATGGCTACACCTTC. Protein product: CAISESGEGYGYTF.

The rearrangement links TRBV14 to TRBJ2-7, with TRBD1 matching over 7 bases. The trim removed 4 bases at V and 0 bases at J, leaving 9 bases unmatched. The germline V gene has CDR1 SGHDN and CDR2 FVKESK. This CDR3 contains 16 residues. CDR3: CASSPRQGESSYEQYF. In DNA, the CDR3 is TGTGCCAGCAGCCCCCGACAGGGAGAAAGCTCCTACGAGCAGTACTTC.

In its sample, this clone was seen once. This chain joins TRBV27 and TRBJ2-1, with 8 bases that match TRBD2. Germline trimming cut 8 bases from V and 9 bases from J; bases unmatched to any gene: 9. The CDR3 covers 13 residues. CDR1 is MNHEY and CDR2 is SMNVEV in the germline V gene (reference sequence). DNA of the CDR3: TGTGCCAGCGGTCGGCTAGCGGGTATTGAGCAGTTCTTC. This sequence encodes CASGRLAGIEQFF.

The chain has TRBV4-3 and TRBJ2-2, with TRBD2 matching over 7 bases. The length of the CDR3 is 17 residues. V shed 3 bases and J 3 bases; nucleotides not matched to a gene: 10. The germline V gene has CDR1 LGHNA and CDR2 YSLEER. The CDR3 sequence: CASSHHLGRAYTGELFF. CDR3 coding DNA: TGCGCCAGCAGCCATCATTTAGGGAGGGCATACACCGGGGAGCTGTTTTTT.

This chain links TRBV27 with TRBJ1-5, with TRBD1 matching over 7 bases. J lost 4 bases, V lost 6 bases, and 3 bases had no gene match. The germline CDR1 and CDR2 sequences are MNHEY and SMNVEV (reference sequence). The CDR3 extends over 13 amino acids. In DNA, the CDR3 is TGTGCCAGCAGCCAGGACAGGAATCAGCCCCAGCATTTT. This translates into CASSQDRNQPQHF.

The V gene is TRBV18, the J gene TRBJ1-2, with D hard to call. The CDR3 loop spans 13 amino acids. V lost 2 bases, J lost 2 bases, and 6 bases lay in between. Germline V gene lookup returns CDR1 KGHSH and CDR2 LQKENI. The CDR3 loop reads CASSPEKNYGYTF. In DNA form, the CDR3 reads TGTGCCAGCTCACCAGAGAAAAACTATGGCTACACCTTC.

J is TRBJ1-1 and V is TRBV13; 8 positions match TRBD1. Per germline, CDR1 PRHDT and CDR2 FYEKMQ (reference sequence). The CDR3 runs 16 residues. V dropped 0 bases and J dropped 5; count of bases not matched to a gene: 8. CDR3 in amino acids: CASSLGGRGLVTEAFF. CDR3 bases: TGTGCCAGCAGCTTAGGGGGCAGGGGGCTGGTGACTGAAGCTTTCTTT.

The V gene is TRBV18, the J gene TRBJ1-5, with 8 bases aligning to TRBD1. J was trimmed by 5 bases and V by 4 bases; bases with no gene match: 4. CDR1 KGHSH and CDR2 LQKENI come from the germline V gene. The CDR3 totals 14 residues. CDR3 sequence reads: CASSQGQGHQPQHF. Here the CDR3 DNA reads TGTGCCAGCTCACAAGGACAGGGTCATCAGCCCCAGCATTTT.

The chain uses TRBV5-1 and TRBJ1-4, with 7 positions matching TRBD1. The germline V gene encodes CDR1 SGHRS and CDR2 YFSETQ. J was trimmed by 8 bases and V by 4 bases; bases with no gene match: 8. There are 14 residues in the CDR3. CDR3 bases: TGCGCCAGCAGCCCCGGGACAGATCACGAAAAACTGTTTTTT. It codes for CASSPGTDHEKLFF.

The J gene is TRBJ1-1, the V gene TRBV28, with 10 bases matching TRBD1. V lost 7 bases to trimming and J lost 11 bases; unmatched junction nucleotides: 16. The length of the CDR3 is 15 residues. Germline V gene data show CDR1 as MDHEN and CDR2 as SYDVKM. The CDR3: CASKSPSVGTGEAFF. In DNA, the CDR3 is TGTGCCAGCAAGTCTCCTTCTGTGGGGACAGGGGAGGCTTTCTTT.

This sequence joins TRBV5-8 and TRBJ1-1; no firm D call. The V end lost 0 bases, the J end lost 9 bases, and 6 bases lay between the germline ends. CDR3 size: 11 residues. Per germline, CDR1 SGHTS and CDR2 YDEGEE. This CDR3 is CASSLGLQAFF. The CDR3, as DNA: TGTGCCAGCAGCTTGGGACTGCAAGCTTTCTTT.

This clone appeared a few times. The chain uses TRBV5-4 and TRBJ1-3; TRBD1 agrees at 8 bases. V was clipped by 5 bases and J by 4 bases; unmatched bases: 5. The CDR3 length is 14 residues. Germline V gene data show CDR1 as SGHNT and CDR2 as YYREEE (reference sequence). CDR3 in DNA: TGTGCCAGCAGATCGACAGGGGACGGAAACACCATATATTTT. Its protein product is CASRSTGDGNTIYF.

This chain links TRBV15 with TRBJ2-5; 7 bases fit TRBD2. Germline CDR1 LNHNV, CDR2 YYDKDF (reference sequence). The CDR3 is 19 amino acids. V gave up 5 bases and J gave up 2 bases; unmatched junction bases: 20. For the CDR3, the DNA is TGTGCCACCAGCCCAGGGCTAGCGGTAGACGAGGATATACAAGAGACCCAGTACTTC. This translates into CATSPGLAVDEDIQETQYF.

This clone was observed a single time. The genes are TRBV5-1 and TRBJ2-3; 8 bases match TRBD2. The CDR3 spans 16 residues. From germline, CDR1 is SGHRS and CDR2 YFSETQ. V shed 7 bases and J 1 base; nucleotides not matched to a gene: 11. The CDR3 sequence is CASGPGLGSGTDTQYF. The CDR3 DNA is TGCGCCAGCGGGCCGGGACTAGGATCGGGCACAGATACGCAGTATTTT.

The chain combines TRBV5-1 with TRBJ2-7; 10 bases agree with TRBD1. The V gene end was trimmed by 0 bases and the J gene end by 5 bases; junction bases not matched to a gene: 11. Germline lookup yields CDR1 SGHRS and CDR2 YFSETQ. CDR3 size: 17 residues. In DNA form, the CDR3 reads TGCGCCAGCAGCTTGGAGGTTTTGGGGACAGGGGTAGACGAGCAGTACTTC. Translated: CASSLEVLGTGVDEQYF.

V gene TRBV9 combines with J gene TRBJ2-1, with 7 bases lining up with TRBD2. CDR1 SGDLS and CDR2 YYNGEE come from the germline V gene. Trimming cost V 0 bases and J 9 bases; bases outside gene matches: 12. There are 16 residues in the CDR3. The CDR3 is CASSVGSGREQGEQFF. DNA of the CDR3: TGTGCCAGCAGCGTAGGGAGCGGGCGGGAGCAGGGTGAGCAGTTCTTC. Combining the CDR3 with reference TRBV9 and TRBJ2-1 gives the whole variable domain DSGVTQTPKHLITATGQRVTLRCSPRSGDLSVYWYQQSLDQGLQFLIQYYNGEERAKGNILERFSAQQFPDLHSELNLSSLELGDSALYFCASSVGSGREQGEQFFGPGTRLTVL.

This clone was observed a handful of times. One end of the junction is discordant with germline, which a read error may explain. This chain connects TRBV9 to TRBJ1-2; 8 bases line up with TRBD1. Germline-derived CDR1 and CDR2 are SGDLS and YYNGEE. The CDR3 spans 11 residues. The CDR3 region is CASSTGQVIAF. Here the CDR3 DNA reads TGTGCCAGCAGCACGGGACAGGTTATCGCCTTC. The whole variable domain, filled in from reference TRBV9 and TRBJ1-2, reads DSGVTQTPKHLITATGQRVTLRCSPRSGDLSVYWYQQSLDQGLQFLIQYYNGEERAKGNILERFSAQQFPDLHSELNLSSLELGDSALYFCASSTGQVIAFGSGTRLTVV.

The chain recombines TRBV28 with TRBJ2-7; D is possibly TRBD1 (5 bases). CDR3 length: 19 residues. The germline V gene encodes CDR1 MDHEN and CDR2 SYDVKM. The V end was cut by 2 bases, the J end by 1 base, with 24 bases between. CDR3 DNA: TGTGCCAGCAGTTTACTAGGGGCCTCCAATAACATCCTGTCCTACGAGCAGTACTTC. This gives the protein CASSLLGASNNILSYEQYF.

The chain couples TRBV6-2 or TRBV6-3 to TRBJ2-1; 11 positions agree with TRBD2. V dropped 3 bases and J dropped 8; count of bases not matched to a gene: 9. CDR3 length: 16 residues. CDR1 and CDR2 (germline): MNHEY, SVGEGT. CDR3 DNA sequence: TGTGCCAGCAGTTATAGCGGGAGGGCCATCAGCGATGAGCAGTTCTTC. This translates into CASSYSGRAISDEQFF.

The chain couples TRBV28 to TRBJ1-2; the D gene is possibly TRBD1 (6 bases). The V and J ends lost 8 bases and 2 bases respectively, with 12 bases between them. The CDR3 consists of 13 residues. Germline CDR1 reads MDHEN; CDR2 reads SYDVKM. CDR3 region: CASGRGENYGYTF. The CDR3 nucleotides read TGTGCCAGCGGGAGGGGGGAAAACTATGGCTACACCTTC.

In regard to this clone: The identical CDR3 is also encoded by other nucleotide sequences in the sample. The chain combines TRBV11-2 with TRBJ2-5; D not resolved. V was pared by 5 bases and J by 4 bases, with 5 bases between. The CDR3 sequence is 11 residues long. Germline V gene data show CDR1 as SGHAT and CDR2 as FQNNGV. In nucleotides, the CDR3 is TGTGCCAGCAGCCCCGGAGAGACCCAGTACTTC. It specifies CASSPGETQYF.

This clone occurred a few times. This chain joins TRBV10-1 and TRBJ2-1; D gene ambiguous. The ends were cut back, 4 bases at V and 6 bases at J, with 4 bases in the middle. The germline gives CDR1 WNHNN, CDR2 SYGVQD (reference sequence). This CDR3 is 11 amino acids long. CDR3 sequence (DNA): TGCGCCAGCAGTGGGCTCAATGAGCAGTTCTTC. Translating gives CASSGLNEQFF.

Only one count was recorded for this clone. This chain joins TRBV28 and TRBJ2-7; 7 bases are shared with TRBD1. The junction had 15 bases not matched to a gene; V was cut back by 7 bases and J by 3 bases. This CDR3 region has 16 residues. CDR1 and CDR2 from the germline V gene are MDHEN and SYDVKM. The CDR3 here is CASTSLRQGLIYEQYF. The CDR3 DNA follows: TGTGCCAGCACCTCATTAAGACAGGGCCTTATCTACGAGCAGTACTTC. The full variable domain, with the rest looked up from reference TRBV28 and TRBJ2-7, is DVKVTQSSRYLVKRTGEKVFLECVQDMDHENMFWYRQDPGLGLRLIYFSYDVKMKEKGDIPEGYSVSREKKERFSLILESASTNQTSMYLCASTSLRQGLIYEQYFGPGTRLTVT.

The chain employs TRBV19 and TRBJ1-1; TRBD1 is a possible D gene (6 bases). The germline V gene encodes CDR1 LNHDA and CDR2 SQIVND (reference sequence). The CDR3 is 14 residues long. With 5 bases removed from V and 2 bases from J, the gap between germline ends came to 12 bases. The CDR3 protein is CASSFTGSNTEAFF. The CDR3 DNA sequence: TGTGCCAGTAGTTTTACAGGGTCAAACACTGAAGCTTTCTTT.

This sequence joins TRBV5-4 and TRBJ2-6; TRBD1 aligns across 7 bases. The CDR3 has 18 amino acids. From germline, CDR1 is SGHNT and CDR2 YYREEE (reference sequence). V lost 3 bases to trimming and J lost 1 base; unmatched junction nucleotides: 10. CDR3 sequence (DNA): TGTGCCAGCAGCTGGGTGGGACAGTCCCGTTCTGGGGCCAACGTCCTGACTTTC. Translated, it gives CASSWVGQSRSGANVLTF.

The genes are TRBV19 and TRBJ1-5, with D perhaps matching TRBD1 (5 bases). The CDR3 is 15 residues long. The germline V and J ends were trimmed by 10 bases and 6 bases, with 22 bases remaining between them. The germline CDR1 and CDR2 sequences are LNHDA and SQIVND (reference sequence). The CDR3 spells CATTVGQGGGQPQHF. CDR3 bases: TGTGCCACTACAGTTGGGCAGGGAGGTGGTCAGCCCCAGCATTTT.

The chain recombines TRBV5-8 with TRBJ2-1; 12 nucleotides match TRBD2. Germline V CDR1 and CDR2: SGHTS, YDEGEE. There are 15 residues in the CDR3. The junction had 6 bases not matched to a gene; V was cut back by 5 bases and J by 6 bases. The CDR3 here is CASRLLAGGGNEQFF. The CDR3 region has the DNA TGTGCCAGCAGACTACTAGCGGGAGGAGGCAATGAGCAGTTCTTC.

The V gene is TRBV27, the J gene TRBJ2-7, with 7 nucleotides matching TRBD1. The CDR3 runs to 15 residues. Germline lookup yields CDR1 MNHEY and CDR2 SMNVEV (reference sequence). With V trimmed by 3 bases and J by 4 bases, 9 bases remained unmatched. The CDR3 protein is CASSFSSGGSYEQYF. CDR3 bases: TGTGCCAGCAGTTTTTCGTCAGGGGGATCGTACGAGCAGTACTTC.